The 5 T cell receptor beta chains presented below share a single source sample, sequenced in a study of OX40 agonist ivuxolimab in advanced cancers. Repertoires were generated with immunoSEQ multiplex PCR, while TCRdb's copy carries only in-frame clones and drops some. The sample shows under 65,000 clones, about 85% of them seen only once. The source material was CD4+ or CD8+ T cells sorted from blood, sampled in a trial of the OX40 agonist ivuxolimab. The receptors stem from an adult with an advanced solid tumor such as melanoma, head and neck, liver or kidney cancer.

A word on this clone: Other DNA sequences in the same sample also yield this CDR3. The chain recombines TRBV7-2 with TRBJ2-7; 10 nucleotides line up with TRBD2. The CDR3 is 15 residues long. Germline V gene lookup returns CDR1 SGHTA and CDR2 FQGNSA. V was pared by 5 bases and J by 2 bases, with 6 bases of the junction left unmatched. This chain's CDR3 is CASSPRTSGTYEQYF. Written as DNA, the CDR3 is TGTGCCAGCAGCCCCAGGACTAGCGGTACCTACGAGCAGTACTTC.

The chain is built from TRBV10-3 and TRBJ2-5, with D perhaps being TRBD1 or TRBD2 (7 bases each). This CDR3 comprises 15 residues. Germline loops: CDR1 ENHRY, CDR2 SYGVKD. V lost 6 bases to trimming and J lost 1 base, with 15 bases between them. As DNA, the CDR3 is TGTGCCATCAGGGCCGACAGGGAGGGCCAAGAGACCCAGTACTTC. Encoded protein: CAIRADREGQETQYF.

This clone was recorded once. The chain employs TRBV7-8 and TRBJ2-5, with D possibly TRBD1 on 6 matching bases. The CDR3 spans 15 residues. Trimming removed 1 base from V and 4 bases from J, with 13 bases in between. Per germline, CDR1 SGHVS and CDR2 FQNEAQ. CDR3 loop: CASSLVSAGVETQYF. The CDR3 DNA reads TGTGCCAGCAGCTTAGTGTCCGCAGGGGTAGAGACCCAGTACTTC.

This chain uses TRBV11-2 with TRBJ2-1; D remains unclear. CDR1 and CDR2 from the germline V gene are SGHAT and FQNNGV. The CDR3 has 14 amino acids. V was pared by 1 base and J by 4 bases, with 8 bases between. For the CDR3, the DNA is TGTGCCAGCAGCTTAGCGGGTCGTTACAATGAGCAGTTCTTC. This sequence encodes CASSLAGRYNEQFF.

The chain combines TRBV6-1 with TRBJ2-1; D perhaps matches TRBD2 (5 bases). The germline CDR1 and CDR2 sequences are MNHNS and SASEGT. The V gene lost 0 bases and the J gene lost 7 bases, with 7 bases spanning the gap. CDR3 size: 13 residues. The CDR3 coding sequence is TGTGCCAGCAGTGAAGCGCGAGGGAATGAGCAGTTCTTC. It encodes CASSEARGNEQFF.